This TCR beta chain was documented in a study of control samples from healthy donors and cancer patients (dated by TCRdb to 2020 to 2021). Reading the germline V gene (reference sequence) gives CDR1 LNHDA and CDR2 SQIVND. After removal of 6 bases from V and 6 bases from J, the junction retains 4 bases not matched to a gene. Inclusive of the bounding cysteine and phenylalanine, the CDR3 is 14 residues long. The read is trimmed to its CDR3 DNA, 42 bases read in frame from base 1. Library construction relied on the immunoSEQ multiplex PCR assay. TCRdb took over this immuneACCESS table, retaining in-frame rearrangements with V and J assigned. Such tables are incomplete; in checked studies, under half of the missing clones stem from an unresolved V gene, and the remainder is unexplained. The sample table records about 59,000 clones; more than 85% of these occur just once. Jointly, the top ten make up 1.7% of the sample.

This clone showed up just once. What antigen it recognizes has not been identified. One base away there is no much larger clone; base qualities are not given. The chain links TRBV19 with TRBJ1-6, and 8 junctional nucleotides match TRBD1. The receptor comes from a man aged 35 to 55 with colorectal cancer. The sequencing input was PBMCs. The nucleotide sequence is given as TGTGCCAGTAGCCGTACAGGGGGTAATTCACCCCTCCACTTT. It specifies CASSRTGGNSPLHF.